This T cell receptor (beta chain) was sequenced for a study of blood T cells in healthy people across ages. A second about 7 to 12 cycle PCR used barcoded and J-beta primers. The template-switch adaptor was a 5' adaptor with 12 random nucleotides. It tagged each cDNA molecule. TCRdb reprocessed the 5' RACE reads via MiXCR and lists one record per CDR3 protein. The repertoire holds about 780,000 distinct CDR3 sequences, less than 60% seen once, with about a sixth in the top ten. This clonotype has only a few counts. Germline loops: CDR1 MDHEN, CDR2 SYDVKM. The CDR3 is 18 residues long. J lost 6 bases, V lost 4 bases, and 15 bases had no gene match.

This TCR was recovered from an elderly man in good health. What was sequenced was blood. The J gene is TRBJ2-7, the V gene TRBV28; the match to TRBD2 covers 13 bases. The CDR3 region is CASSSGLAGEGPPREQYF. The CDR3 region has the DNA TGTGCCAGCAGTTCAGGACTAGCGGGAGAGGGTCCTCCTCGCGAGCAGTACTTC.